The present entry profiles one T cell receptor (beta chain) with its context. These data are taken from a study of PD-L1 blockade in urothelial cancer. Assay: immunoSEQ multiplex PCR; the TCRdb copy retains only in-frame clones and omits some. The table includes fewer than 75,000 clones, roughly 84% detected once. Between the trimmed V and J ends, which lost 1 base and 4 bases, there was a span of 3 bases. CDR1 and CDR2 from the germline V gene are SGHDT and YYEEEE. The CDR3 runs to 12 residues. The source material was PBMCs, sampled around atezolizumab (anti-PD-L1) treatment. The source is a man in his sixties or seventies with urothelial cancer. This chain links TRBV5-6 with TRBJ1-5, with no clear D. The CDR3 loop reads CASSLPNQPQHF. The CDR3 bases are TGTGCCAGCAGCTTGCCAAATCAGCCCCAGCATTTT. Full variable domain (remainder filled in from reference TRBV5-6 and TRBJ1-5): DAGVTQSPTHLIKTRGQQVTLRCSPKSGHDTVSWYQQALGQGPQFIFQYYEEEERQRGNFPDRFSGHQFPNYSSELNVNALLLGDSALYLCASSLPNQPQHFGDGTRLSIL.